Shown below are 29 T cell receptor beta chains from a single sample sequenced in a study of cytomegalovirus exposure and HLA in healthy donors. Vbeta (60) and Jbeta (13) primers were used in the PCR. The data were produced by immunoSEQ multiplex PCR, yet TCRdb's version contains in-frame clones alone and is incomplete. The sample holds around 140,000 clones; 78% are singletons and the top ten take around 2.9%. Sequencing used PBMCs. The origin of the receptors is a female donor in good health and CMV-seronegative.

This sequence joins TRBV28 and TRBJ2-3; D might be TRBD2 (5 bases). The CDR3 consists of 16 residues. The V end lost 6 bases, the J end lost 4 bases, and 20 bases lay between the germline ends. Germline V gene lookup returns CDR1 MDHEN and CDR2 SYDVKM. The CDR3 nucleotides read TGTGCCAGCAGCTCCTCCTACCGGAGGTTATCAGATACGCAGTATTTT. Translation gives CASSSSYRRLSDTQYF.

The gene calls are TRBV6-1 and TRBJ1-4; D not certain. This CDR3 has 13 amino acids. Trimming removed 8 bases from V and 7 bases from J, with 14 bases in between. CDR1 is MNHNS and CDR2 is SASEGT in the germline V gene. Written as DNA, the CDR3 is TGTGCCAGCGGCTATGGTCGGGGTGAAAAACTGTTTTTT. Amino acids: CASGYGRGEKLFF.

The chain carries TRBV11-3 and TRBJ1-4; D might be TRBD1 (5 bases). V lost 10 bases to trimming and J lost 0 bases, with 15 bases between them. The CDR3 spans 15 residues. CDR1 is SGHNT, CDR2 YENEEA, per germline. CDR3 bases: TGTGCCAAGCCCTCCCGGGGGTCAACTAATGAAAAACTGTTTTTT. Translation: CAKPSRGSTNEKLFF.

CDR3 in DNA: TGTGCCTGGAGTAAACTAGTTAATGGTGAGCAGTTCTTC. Its protein is CAWSKLVNGEQFF. This rearrangement joins TRBV30 to TRBJ2-1; D may be TRBD2 (5 bases). The V and J ends lost 2 bases and 9 bases respectively, with 14 bases between them. This CDR3 has 13 residues. Germline V gene data show CDR1 as GTSNPN and CDR2 as SVGIG (reference sequence).

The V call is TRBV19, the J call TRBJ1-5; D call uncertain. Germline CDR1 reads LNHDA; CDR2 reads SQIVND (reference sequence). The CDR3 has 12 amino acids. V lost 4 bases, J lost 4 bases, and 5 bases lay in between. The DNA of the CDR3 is TGTGCCAGTAGTACCCCGAATCAGCCCCAGCATTTT. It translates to CASSTPNQPQHF.

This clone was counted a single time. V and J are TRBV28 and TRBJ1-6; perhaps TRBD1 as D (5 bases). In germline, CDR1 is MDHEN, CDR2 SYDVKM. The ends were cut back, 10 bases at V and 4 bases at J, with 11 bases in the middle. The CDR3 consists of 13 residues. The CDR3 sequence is CATRDYYNSPLHF. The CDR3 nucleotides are TGTGCCACCCGGGACTATTATAATTCACCCCTCCACTTT.

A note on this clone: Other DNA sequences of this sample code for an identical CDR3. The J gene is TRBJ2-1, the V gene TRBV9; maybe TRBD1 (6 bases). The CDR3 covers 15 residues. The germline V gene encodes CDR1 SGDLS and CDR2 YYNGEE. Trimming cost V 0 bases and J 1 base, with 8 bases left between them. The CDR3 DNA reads TGTGCCAGCAGCGTAGAGGGGGTGTCCTACAATGAGCAGTTCTTC. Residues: CASSVEGVSYNEQFF.

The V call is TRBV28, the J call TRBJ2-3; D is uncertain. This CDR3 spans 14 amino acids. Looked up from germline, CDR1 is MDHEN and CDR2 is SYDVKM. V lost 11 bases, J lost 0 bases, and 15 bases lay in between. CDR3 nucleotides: TGTGCCGTTACCGAGACACCTAGCACAGATACGCAGTATTTT. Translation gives CAVTETPSTDTQYF. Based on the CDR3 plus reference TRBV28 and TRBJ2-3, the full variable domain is DVKVTQSSRYLVKRTGEKVFLECVQDMDHENMFWYRQDPGLGLRLIYFSYDVKMKEKGDIPEGYSVSREKKERFSLILESASTNQTSMYLCAVTETPSTDTQYFGPGTRLTVL.

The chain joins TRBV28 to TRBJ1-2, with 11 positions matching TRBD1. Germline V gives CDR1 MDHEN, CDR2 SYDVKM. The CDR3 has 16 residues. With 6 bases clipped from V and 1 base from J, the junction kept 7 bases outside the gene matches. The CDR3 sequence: CASRSPGQGGNYGYTF. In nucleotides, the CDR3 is TGTGCCAGCAGGAGTCCGGGACAGGGGGGTAACTATGGCTACACCTTC.

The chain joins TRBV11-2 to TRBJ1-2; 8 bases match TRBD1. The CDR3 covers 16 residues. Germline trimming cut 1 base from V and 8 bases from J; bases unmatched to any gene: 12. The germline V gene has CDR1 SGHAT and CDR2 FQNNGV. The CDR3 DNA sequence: TGTGCCAGCAGCTTAGGAAATGAGGGCAGGGGGCGAGGCTACACCTTC. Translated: CASSLGNEGRGRGYTF.

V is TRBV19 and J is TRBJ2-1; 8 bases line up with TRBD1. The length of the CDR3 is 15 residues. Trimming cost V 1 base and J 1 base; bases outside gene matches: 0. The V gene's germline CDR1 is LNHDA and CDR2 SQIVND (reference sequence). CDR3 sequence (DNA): TGTGCCAGTAGTATAGGGACAGGGTCCTACAATGAGCAGTTCTTC. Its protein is CASSIGTGSYNEQFF. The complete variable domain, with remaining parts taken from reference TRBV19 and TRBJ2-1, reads DGGITQSPKYLFRKEGQNVTLSCEQNLNHDAMYWYRQDPGQGLRLIYYSQIVNDFQKGDIAEGYSVSREKKESFPLTVTSAQKNPTAFYLCASSIGTGSYNEQFFGPGTRLTVL.

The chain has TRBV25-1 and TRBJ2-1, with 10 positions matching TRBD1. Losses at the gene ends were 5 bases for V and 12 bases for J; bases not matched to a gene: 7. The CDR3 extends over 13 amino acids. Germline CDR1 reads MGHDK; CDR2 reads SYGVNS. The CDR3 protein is CASSSTGGLGQFF. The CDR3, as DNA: TGTGCCAGCAGTTCGACAGGGGGCCTTGGGCAGTTCTTC.

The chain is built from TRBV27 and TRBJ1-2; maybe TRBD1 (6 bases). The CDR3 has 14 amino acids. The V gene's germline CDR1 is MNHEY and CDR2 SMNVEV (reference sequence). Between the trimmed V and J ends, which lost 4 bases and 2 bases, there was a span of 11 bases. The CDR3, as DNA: TGTGCCAGCAGTTCCCAACAGGGCAACTATGGCTACACCTTC. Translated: CASSSQQGNYGYTF.

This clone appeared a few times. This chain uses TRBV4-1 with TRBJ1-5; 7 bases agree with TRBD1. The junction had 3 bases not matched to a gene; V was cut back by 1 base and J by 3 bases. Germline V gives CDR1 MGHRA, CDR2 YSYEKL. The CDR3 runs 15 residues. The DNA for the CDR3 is TGCGCCAGCAGCCAAGCGGGACAGTTCAATCAGCCCCAGCATTTT. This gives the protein CASSQAGQFNQPQHF.

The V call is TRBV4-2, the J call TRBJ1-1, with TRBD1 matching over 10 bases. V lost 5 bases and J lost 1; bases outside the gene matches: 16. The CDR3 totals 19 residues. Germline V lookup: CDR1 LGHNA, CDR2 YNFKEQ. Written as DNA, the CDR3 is TGTGCCAGCAGCAAAAGCATCGCCCGACAGGGGGCCGGGAACACTGAAGCTTTCTTT. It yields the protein CASSKSIARQGAGNTEAFF.

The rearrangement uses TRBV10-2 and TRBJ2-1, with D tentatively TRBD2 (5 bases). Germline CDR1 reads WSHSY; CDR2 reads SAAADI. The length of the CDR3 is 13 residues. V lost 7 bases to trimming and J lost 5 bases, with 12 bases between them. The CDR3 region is CASKPSWDNEQFF. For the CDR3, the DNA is TGCGCCAGCAAACCTAGCTGGGACAATGAGCAGTTCTTC.

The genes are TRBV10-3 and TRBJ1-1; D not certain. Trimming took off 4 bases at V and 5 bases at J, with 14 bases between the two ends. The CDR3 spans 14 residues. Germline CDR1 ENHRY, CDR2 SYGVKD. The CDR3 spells CAISGTLGRTEAFF. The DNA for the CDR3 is TGTGCCATCAGTGGGACTCTAGGAAGGACTGAAGCTTTCTTT.

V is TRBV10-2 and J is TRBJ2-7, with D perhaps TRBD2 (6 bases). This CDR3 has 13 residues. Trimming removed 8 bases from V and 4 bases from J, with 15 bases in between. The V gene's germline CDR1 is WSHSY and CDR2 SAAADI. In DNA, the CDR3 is TGCGCCAGCGGTATCGGTCGGGAGTACGAGCAGTACTTC. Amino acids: CASGIGREYEQYF.

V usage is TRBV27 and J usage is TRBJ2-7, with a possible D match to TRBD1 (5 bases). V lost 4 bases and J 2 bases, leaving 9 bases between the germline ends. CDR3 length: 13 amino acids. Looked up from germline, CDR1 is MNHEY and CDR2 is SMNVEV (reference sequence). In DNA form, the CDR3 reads TGTGCCAGCAGTTCAACAGGACCCTACGAGCAGTACTTC. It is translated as CASSSTGPYEQYF.

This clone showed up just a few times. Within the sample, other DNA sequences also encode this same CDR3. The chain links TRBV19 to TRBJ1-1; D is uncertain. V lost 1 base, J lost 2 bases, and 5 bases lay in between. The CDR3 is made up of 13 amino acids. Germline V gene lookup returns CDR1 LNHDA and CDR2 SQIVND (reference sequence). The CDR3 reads CASSIVSNTEAFF. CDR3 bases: TGTGCCAGTAGTATAGTGTCTAACACTGAAGCTTTCTTT.

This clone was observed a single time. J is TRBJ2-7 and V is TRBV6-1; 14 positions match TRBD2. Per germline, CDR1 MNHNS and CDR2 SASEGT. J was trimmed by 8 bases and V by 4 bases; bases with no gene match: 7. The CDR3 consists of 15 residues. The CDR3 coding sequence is TGTGCCAGCAGTGTTGATGGACTAGCGGGGGGTAAGCAGTACTTC. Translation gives CASSVDGLAGGKQYF.

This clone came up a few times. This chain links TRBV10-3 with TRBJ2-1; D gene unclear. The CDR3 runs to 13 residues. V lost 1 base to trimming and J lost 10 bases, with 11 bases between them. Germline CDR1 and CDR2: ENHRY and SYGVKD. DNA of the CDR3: TGTGCCATCAGTGAGTTTCTAATTCGCGAGCAGTTCTTC. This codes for CAISEFLIREQFF.

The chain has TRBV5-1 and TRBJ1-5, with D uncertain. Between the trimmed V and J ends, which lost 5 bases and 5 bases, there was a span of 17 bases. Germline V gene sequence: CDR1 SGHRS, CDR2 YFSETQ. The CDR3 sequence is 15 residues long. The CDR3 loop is CASRTNHRMHQPQHF. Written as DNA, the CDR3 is TGCGCCAGCAGAACCAATCACAGAATGCATCAGCCCCAGCATTTT. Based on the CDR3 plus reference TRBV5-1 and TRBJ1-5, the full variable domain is KAGVTQTPRYLIKTRGQQVTLSCSPISGHRSVSWYQQTPGQGLQFLFEYFSETQRNKGNFPGRFSGRQFSNSRSEMNVSTLELGDSALYLCASRTNHRMHQPQHFGDGTRLSIL.

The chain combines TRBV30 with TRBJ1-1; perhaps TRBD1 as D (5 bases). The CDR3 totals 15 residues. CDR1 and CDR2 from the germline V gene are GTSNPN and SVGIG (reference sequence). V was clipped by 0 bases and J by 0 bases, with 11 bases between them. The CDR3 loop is CAWSVLEGLNTEAFF. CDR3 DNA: TGTGCCTGGAGTGTACTGGAGGGACTGAACACTGAAGCTTTCTTT.

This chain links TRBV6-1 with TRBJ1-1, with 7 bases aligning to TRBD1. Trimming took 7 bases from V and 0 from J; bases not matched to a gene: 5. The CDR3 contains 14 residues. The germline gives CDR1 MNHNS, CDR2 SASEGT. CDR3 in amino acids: CASKIQGMNTEAFF. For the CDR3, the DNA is TGTGCCAGCAAAATACAGGGGATGAACACTGAAGCTTTCTTT.

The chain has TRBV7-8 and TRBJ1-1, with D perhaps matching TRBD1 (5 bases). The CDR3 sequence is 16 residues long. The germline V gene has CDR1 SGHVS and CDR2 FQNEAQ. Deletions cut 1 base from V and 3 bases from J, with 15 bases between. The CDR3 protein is CASSLGQLFWDTEAFF. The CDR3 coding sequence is TGTGCCAGCAGCTTAGGACAGCTATTTTGGGACACTGAAGCTTTCTTT.

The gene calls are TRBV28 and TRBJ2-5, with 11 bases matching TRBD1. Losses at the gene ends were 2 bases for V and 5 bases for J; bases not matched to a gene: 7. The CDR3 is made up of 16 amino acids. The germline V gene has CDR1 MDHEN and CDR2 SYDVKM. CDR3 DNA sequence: TGTGCCAGCAGTTTACTCGGGACAGGGGGTCATGAGACCCAGTACTTC. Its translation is CASSLLGTGGHETQYF. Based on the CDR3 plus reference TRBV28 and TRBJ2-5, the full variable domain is DVKVTQSSRYLVKRTGEKVFLECVQDMDHENMFWYRQDPGLGLRLIYFSYDVKMKEKGDIPEGYSVSREKKERFSLILESASTNQTSMYLCASSLLGTGGHETQYFGPGTRLLVL.

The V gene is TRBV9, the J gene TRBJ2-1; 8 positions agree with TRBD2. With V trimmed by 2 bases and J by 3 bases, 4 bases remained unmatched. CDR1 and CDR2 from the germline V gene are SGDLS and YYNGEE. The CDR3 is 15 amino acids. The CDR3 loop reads CASSVTSGFYNEQFF. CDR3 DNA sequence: TGTGCCAGCAGCGTTACTAGCGGTTTCTACAATGAGCAGTTCTTC.

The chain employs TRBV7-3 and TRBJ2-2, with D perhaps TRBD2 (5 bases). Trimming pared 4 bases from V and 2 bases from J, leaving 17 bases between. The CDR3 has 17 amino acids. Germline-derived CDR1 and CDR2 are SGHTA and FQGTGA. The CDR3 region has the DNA TGTGCCAGCAGCTCGCCAACTGGCGGACTCAACACCGGGGAGCTGTTTTTT. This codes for CASSSPTGGLNTGELFF.